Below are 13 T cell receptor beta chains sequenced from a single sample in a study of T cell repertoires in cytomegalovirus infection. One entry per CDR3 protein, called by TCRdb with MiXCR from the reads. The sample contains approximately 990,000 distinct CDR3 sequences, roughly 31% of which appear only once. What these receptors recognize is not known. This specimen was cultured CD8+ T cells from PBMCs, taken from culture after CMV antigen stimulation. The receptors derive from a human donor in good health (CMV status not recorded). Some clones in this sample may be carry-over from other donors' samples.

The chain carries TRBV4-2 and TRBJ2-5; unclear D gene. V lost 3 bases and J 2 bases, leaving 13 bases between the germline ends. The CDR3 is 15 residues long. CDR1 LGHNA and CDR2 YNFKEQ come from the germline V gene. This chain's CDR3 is CASSQGYIKQETQYF. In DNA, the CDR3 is TGTGCCAGCAGCCAGGGCTACATTAAACAAGAGACCCAGTACTTC.

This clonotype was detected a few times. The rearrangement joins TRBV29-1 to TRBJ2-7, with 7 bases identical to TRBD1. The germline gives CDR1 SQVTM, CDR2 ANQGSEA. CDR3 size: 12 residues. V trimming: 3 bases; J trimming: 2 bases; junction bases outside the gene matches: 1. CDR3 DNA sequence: TGCAGCGTTGAGGGACAGCCCTACGAGCAGTACGTC. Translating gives CSVEGQPYEQYV.

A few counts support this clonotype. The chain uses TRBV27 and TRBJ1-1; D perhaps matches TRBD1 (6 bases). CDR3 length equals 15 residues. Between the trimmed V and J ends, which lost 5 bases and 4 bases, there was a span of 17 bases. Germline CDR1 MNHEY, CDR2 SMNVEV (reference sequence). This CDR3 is CASSSPLQGLTEAFF. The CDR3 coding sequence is TGTGCCAGCAGTAGCCCACTCCAGGGGCTCACTGAAGCTTTCTTT.

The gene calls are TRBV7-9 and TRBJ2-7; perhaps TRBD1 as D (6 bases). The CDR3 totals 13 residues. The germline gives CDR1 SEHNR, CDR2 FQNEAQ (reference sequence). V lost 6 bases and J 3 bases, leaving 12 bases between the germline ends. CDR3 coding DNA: TGTGCCAGCAGTTCAGGGGCCCACTACGAGCAGTACGTC. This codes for CASSSGAHYEQYV.

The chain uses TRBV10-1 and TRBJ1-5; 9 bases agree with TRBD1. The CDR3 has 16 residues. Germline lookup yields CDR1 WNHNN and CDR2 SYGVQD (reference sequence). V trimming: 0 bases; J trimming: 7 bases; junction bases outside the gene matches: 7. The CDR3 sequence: CASSESGQGTEQPQHF. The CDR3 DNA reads TGCGCCAGCAGTGAGTCGGGACAGGGAACGGAGCAGCCCCAGCATTTT.

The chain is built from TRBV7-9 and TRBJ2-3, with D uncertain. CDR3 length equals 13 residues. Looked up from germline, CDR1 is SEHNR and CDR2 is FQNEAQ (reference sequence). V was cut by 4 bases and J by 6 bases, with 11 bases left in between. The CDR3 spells CASSSATADTQYF. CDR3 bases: TGTGCCAGCAGCTCAGCCACGGCCGATACGCAGTATTTT. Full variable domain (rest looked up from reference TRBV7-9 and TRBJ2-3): DTGVSQNPRHKITKRGQNVTFRCDPISEHNRLYWYRQTLGQGPEFLTYFQNEAQLEKSRLLSDRFSAERPKGSFSTLEIQRTEQGDSAMYLCASSSATADTQYFGPGTRLTVL.

CDR3 amino acids: CASSASSVLNGQYF. The CDR3 DNA is TGTGCCAGCAGTGCCTCTAGCGTGCTTAACGGGCAGTACTTC. The chain combines TRBV27 with TRBJ2-7; TRBD2 might be the D (6 bases). Germline-derived CDR1 and CDR2 are MNHEY and SMNVEV (reference sequence). The V gene lost 5 bases and the J gene lost 9 bases, with 20 bases spanning the gap. This CDR3 is 14 amino acids long.

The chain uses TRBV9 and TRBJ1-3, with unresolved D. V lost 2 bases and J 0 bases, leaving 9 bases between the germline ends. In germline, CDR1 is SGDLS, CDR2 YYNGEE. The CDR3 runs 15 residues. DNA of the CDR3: TGTGCCAGCAGCGTCACCACGGGCTCTGGAAACACCATATATTTT. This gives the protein CASSVTTGSGNTIYF.

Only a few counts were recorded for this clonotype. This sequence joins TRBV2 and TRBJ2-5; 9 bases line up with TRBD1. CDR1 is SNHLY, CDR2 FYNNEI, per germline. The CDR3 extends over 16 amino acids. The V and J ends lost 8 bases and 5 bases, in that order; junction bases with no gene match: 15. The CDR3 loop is CASLSRDRDLRETQYF. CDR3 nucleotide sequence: TGTGCCAGCTTGTCCCGGGACAGGGACCTCCGGGAGACCCAGTACTTC.

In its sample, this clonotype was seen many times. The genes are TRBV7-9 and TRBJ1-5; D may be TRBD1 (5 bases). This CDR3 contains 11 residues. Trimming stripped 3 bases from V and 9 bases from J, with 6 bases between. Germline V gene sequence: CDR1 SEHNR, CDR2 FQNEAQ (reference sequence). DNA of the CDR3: TGTGCCAGCAGCTTGGGGGGGCCCCAGCATTTT. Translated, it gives CASSLGGPQHF.

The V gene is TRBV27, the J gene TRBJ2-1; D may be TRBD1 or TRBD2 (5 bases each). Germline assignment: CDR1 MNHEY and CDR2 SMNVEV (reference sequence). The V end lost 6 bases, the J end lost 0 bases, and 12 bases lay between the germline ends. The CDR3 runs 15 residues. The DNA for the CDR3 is TGTGCCAGCAGAGTAGAGGGGAGCTCCTACAATGAGCAGTTCTTC. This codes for CASRVEGSSYNEQFF.

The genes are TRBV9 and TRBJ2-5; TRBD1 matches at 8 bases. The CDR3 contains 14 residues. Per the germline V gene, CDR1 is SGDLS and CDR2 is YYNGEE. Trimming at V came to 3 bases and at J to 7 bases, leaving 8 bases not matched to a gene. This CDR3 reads CASSDGQGSATQYF. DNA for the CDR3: TGTGCCAGCAGCGACGGACAGGGATCGGCGACCCAGTACTTC.

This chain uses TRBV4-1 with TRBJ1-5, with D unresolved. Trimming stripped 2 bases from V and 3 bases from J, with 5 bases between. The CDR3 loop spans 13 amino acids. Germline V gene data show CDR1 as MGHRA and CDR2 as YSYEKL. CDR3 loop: CASSQNINQPQHF. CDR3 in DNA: TGCGCCAGCAGCCAAAACATCAATCAGCCCCAGCATTTT.